A single sample is the source of the 8 T cell receptor beta chains below, sequenced in a study of T cell responses to AZD1222 COVID-19 vaccine. Only in-frame clones appear in the TCRdb table, and some are missing; sequencing was by immunoSEQ multiplex PCR. The sample comprises approximately 150,000 clones, approximately 85% of which are singletons, and 4.5% to 5.5% rests with the top ten. This sample comprised peripheral blood, obtained 28 days after the second dose of the MenACWY control vaccine. These TCRs come from an adult who received the MenACWY meningococcal vaccine as a control.

V is TRBV5-5 and J is TRBJ2-1; TRBD1 or TRBD2 may be the D gene (5 bases each). The V gene's germline CDR1 is SGHKS and CDR2 YYEKEE (reference sequence). V was cut by 3 bases and J by 10 bases, with 11 bases left in between. The CDR3 runs to 12 residues. The CDR3 DNA is TGTGCCAGCAGCTGGCCGGGACCCGAGCAGTTCTTC. Its translation is CASSWPGPEQFF.

The chain is built from TRBV7-3 and TRBJ2-2, with D unresolved. The CDR3 runs to 13 residues. Germline loops: CDR1 SGHTA, CDR2 FQGTGA. V was clipped by 5 bases and J by 0 bases, with 4 bases between them. CDR3: CASSPANTGELFF. The DNA of the CDR3 is TGTGCCAGCAGCCCGGCGAACACCGGGGAGCTGTTTTTT. Full variable domain (outside the CDR3, taken from reference TRBV7-3 and TRBJ2-2): GAGVSQTPSNKVTEKGKYVELRCDPISGHTALYWYRQSLGQGPEFLIYFQGTGAADDSGLPNDRFFAVRPEGSVSTLKIQRTERGDSAVYLCASSPANTGELFFGEGSRLTVL.

The chain recombines TRBV5-1 with TRBJ2-3, with a tentative D call TRBD2 (6 bases). Per the germline V gene, CDR1 is SGHRS and CDR2 is YFSETQ. This CDR3 comprises 16 residues. V was pared by 6 bases and J by 0 bases, with 17 bases between. The CDR3 region is CASTLGSSTSTDTQYF. The CDR3, as DNA: TGCGCCAGCACCCTCGGGAGCAGTACGAGCACAGATACGCAGTATTTT.

This sequence joins TRBV11-2 and TRBJ1-1; perhaps TRBD1 as D (5 bases). CDR1 and CDR2 (germline): SGHAT, FQNNGV. This CDR3 is 15 amino acids long. Trimming left V 5 bases short and J 1 base short, with 14 bases between. The CDR3 spells CASSLRRGQNTEAFF. Here the CDR3 DNA reads TGTGCCAGCAGCCTCAGGAGGGGTCAGAACACTGAAGCTTTCTTT. Drawing the rest from reference TRBV11-2 and TRBJ1-1, the complete variable domain is EAGVAQSPRYKIIEKRQSVAFWCNPISGHATLYWYQQILGQGPKLLIQFQNNGVVDDSQLPKDRFSAERLKGVDSTLKIQPAKLEDSAVYLCASSLRRGQNTEAFFGQGTRLTVV.

CDR3 sequence reads: CASSPWVSPGNTEAFF. The CDR3 nucleotides read TGTGCCAGCAGTCCCTGGGTGTCGCCAGGGAACACTGAAGCTTTCTTT. The genes are TRBV7-9 and TRBJ1-1; D remains unclear. The V and J ends lost 6 bases and 1 base respectively, with 18 bases between them. CDR3 length: 16 residues. Germline CDR1 is SEHNR and CDR2 is FQNEAQ (reference sequence).

The chain has TRBV11-3 and TRBJ2-7; a possible D gene is TRBD1 (6 bases). The germline V and J ends were trimmed by 3 bases and 0 bases, with 9 bases remaining between them. CDR1 is SGHNT and CDR2 is YENEEA in the germline V gene. The CDR3 length is 14 residues. The CDR3 DNA reads as TGTGCCAGCAGCTTGACAGGTAGCTCCTACGAGCAGTACTTC. This translates into CASSLTGSSYEQYF.

This clone came up a few times. The gene calls are TRBV18 and TRBJ1-1, with D unresolved. CDR1 is KGHSH and CDR2 is LQKENI in the germline V gene. Trimming left V 5 bases short and J 5 bases short, with 12 bases between. The CDR3 consists of 13 residues. The CDR3: CASSTTSRTEAFF. CDR3 DNA sequence: TGTGCCAGCTCAACAACCAGTCGGACTGAAGCTTTCTTT.

The chain employs TRBV11-1 and TRBJ2-5; 10 positions match TRBD1. CDR1 and CDR2 from the germline V gene are SGHAT and FQDESV (reference sequence). The CDR3 runs 15 residues. V dropped 6 bases and J dropped 3; count of bases not matched to a gene: 7. CDR3: CASRNRDRGEETQYF. The CDR3 DNA reads TGTGCCAGCAGGAACCGGGACAGGGGCGAAGAGACCCAGTACTTC.